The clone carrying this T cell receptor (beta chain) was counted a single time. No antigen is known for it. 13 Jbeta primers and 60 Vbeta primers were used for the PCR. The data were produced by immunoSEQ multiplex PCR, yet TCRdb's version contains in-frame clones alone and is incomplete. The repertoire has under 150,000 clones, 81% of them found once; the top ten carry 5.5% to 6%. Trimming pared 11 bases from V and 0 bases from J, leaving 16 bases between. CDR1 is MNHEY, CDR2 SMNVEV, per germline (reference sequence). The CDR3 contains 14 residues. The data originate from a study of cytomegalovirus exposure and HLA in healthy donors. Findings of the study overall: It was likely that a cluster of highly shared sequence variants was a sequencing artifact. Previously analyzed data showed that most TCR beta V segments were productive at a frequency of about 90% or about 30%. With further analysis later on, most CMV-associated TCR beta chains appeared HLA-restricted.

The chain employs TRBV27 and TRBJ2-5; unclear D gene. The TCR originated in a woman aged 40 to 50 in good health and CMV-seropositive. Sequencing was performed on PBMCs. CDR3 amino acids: CAPYWWLYQETQYF. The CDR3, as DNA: TGTGCCCCCTACTGGTGGTTGTACCAAGAGACCCAGTACTTC.